The 17 T cell receptor beta chains below come from one sample, sequenced in a study of blood T cell repertoires in COVID-19 (dated by TCRdb to 2020 to 2021). Library construction relied on the immunoSEQ multiplex PCR assay. TCRdb took this table from immuneACCESS and kept in-frame rearrangements with V and J called. Such tables lack part of the clones; where checked against another copy, unresolved V genes explain under half of the gap, and the rest is unexplained. The sample table shows around 140,000 clones, and about four fifths are seen once. The ten biggest clones cover around 1.4% of the sample. Specimen: peripheral blood. The source of these receptors is a human donor in a cohort sampled during active COVID-19.

This clone was observed once. The chain has TRBV13 and TRBJ2-7; 10 nucleotides align to TRBD1. J was trimmed by 5 bases and V by 5 bases; bases with no gene match: 6. Germline values: CDR1 PRHDT, CDR2 FYEKMQ (reference sequence). This CDR3 has 14 residues. CDR3 coding DNA: TGTGCCAGCAGCCTAGCCGGGACAGGGGACGAGCAGTACTTC. Encoded protein: CASSLAGTGDEQYF.

The rearrangement uses TRBV3-1 (or the pseudogene TRBV3-2) and TRBJ2-2; D perhaps matches TRBD2 (5 bases). Per germline, CDR1 LGHDT and CDR2 YNNKEL (reference sequence). Deletions cut 1 base from V and 6 bases from J, with 12 bases between. This CDR3 is built from 15 residues. The CDR3 region is CASSQVLDLAGELFF. Written as DNA, the CDR3 is TGTGCCAGCAGCCAAGTACTAGATCTCGCCGGGGAGCTGTTTTTT.

The V call is TRBV5-4, the J call TRBJ2-3; 9 bases agree with TRBD2. Germline CDR1 SGHNT, CDR2 YYREEE (reference sequence). V dropped 4 bases and J dropped 0; count of bases not matched to a gene: 6. CDR3 size: 16 residues. The CDR3 DNA reads as TGTGCCAGCAGCCTGATAGCGGGGGTTAGCACAGATACGCAGTATTTT. This encodes CASSLIAGVSTDTQYF.

The chain is built from TRBV18 and TRBJ2-7, with TRBD1 identical over 9 bases. Germline V gene sequence: CDR1 KGHSH, CDR2 LQKENI. With 1 base clipped from V and 4 bases from J, the junction kept 14 bases outside the gene matches. This CDR3 is built from 18 residues. This CDR3 reads CASSPLGTGFGSGYEQYF. The CDR3 nucleotides read TGTGCCAGCTCACCACTAGGGACAGGGTTCGGGAGTGGTTACGAGCAGTACTTC.

This rearrangement joins TRBV7-2 to TRBJ2-3; no definite D call. Trimming shortened V by 1 base and J by 7 bases, and 9 bases separated the two germline ends. Per germline, CDR1 SGHTA and CDR2 FQGNSA. This CDR3 region has 13 residues. Written as DNA, the CDR3 is TGTGCCAGCAGCTTAGAGTGGGCCAATACGCAGTATTTT. Protein product: CASSLEWANTQYF.

This clone was seen more than once but under ten times. The genes are TRBV3-1 (or the pseudogene TRBV3-2) and TRBJ1-2; D ambiguous. The V gene's germline CDR1 is LGHDT and CDR2 YNNKEL (reference sequence). The CDR3 totals 13 residues. V was clipped by 1 base and J by 8 bases, with 11 bases between them. The CDR3 DNA reads as TGTGCCAGCAGCCAAGGGCTTCTGAGGGGCTACACCTTC. Translated: CASSQGLLRGYTF.

V gene TRBV27 combines with J gene TRBJ2-1; 7 nucleotides line up with TRBD1. The V and J ends lost 3 bases and 7 bases, in that order; junction bases with no gene match: 9. CDR1 and CDR2 from the germline V gene are MNHEY and SMNVEV (reference sequence). The CDR3 has 15 residues. In DNA, the CDR3 is TGTGCCAGCAGTTTGACAGGGTCCGGCATGAATGAGCAGTTCTTC. Its translation: CASSLTGSGMNEQFF.

The chain links TRBV4-3 to TRBJ1-2; 7 bases agree with TRBD1. The CDR3 length is 15 residues. Trimming took 4 bases from V and 5 from J; bases not matched to a gene: 10. The germline CDR1 and CDR2 sequences are LGHNA and YSLEER. CDR3 nucleotide sequence: TGCGCCAGCAGCCCAAATACAGGGGACCCGTATGGCTACACCTTC. Translated, it gives CASSPNTGDPYGYTF.

The chain is built from TRBV14 and TRBJ1-1; weak D call: TRBD1 (5 bases). Deletions cut 4 bases from V and 2 bases from J, with 11 bases between. The germline CDR1 and CDR2 sequences are SGHDN and FVKESK. There are 14 residues in the CDR3. The CDR3: CASSLSDINTEAFF. In DNA form, the CDR3 reads TGTGCCAGCAGCCTTTCGGACATTAACACTGAAGCTTTCTTT.

This chain links TRBV28 with TRBJ2-7; tentatively, D is TRBD1 (6 bases). The CDR3 has 14 residues. Between the trimmed V and J ends, which lost 7 bases and 5 bases, there was a span of 18 bases. Germline lookup yields CDR1 MDHEN and CDR2 SYDVKM. The CDR3 nucleotides read TGTGCCAGCAAGCTCGCAGGGGCGTACAACGAGCAGTACTTC. It encodes CASKLAGAYNEQYF.

This chain connects TRBV18 to TRBJ1-6; D is unclear. The CDR3 is made up of 16 amino acids. Deletions cut 6 bases from V and 0 bases from J, with 12 bases between. From germline, CDR1 is KGHSH and CDR2 LQKENI. CDR3 residues: CASSLGGNSYNSPLHF. In nucleotides, the CDR3 is TGTGCCAGCTCCCTGGGAGGAAACTCCTATAATTCACCCCTCCACTTT.

A note on this clone: A junction boundary mismatches the germline segment, possibly from a read error. The chain carries TRBV3-1 (or the pseudogene TRBV3-2) and TRBJ2-1; 7 bases are shared with TRBD2. This CDR3 has 12 residues. The germline V gene has CDR1 LGHDT and CDR2 YNNKEL (reference sequence). This CDR3 is CASSQLGLERFF. In nucleotides, the CDR3 is TGTGCCAGCAGCCAACTCGGACTAGAGCGGTTCTTC.

V gene TRBV4-2 combines with J gene TRBJ2-3; D is possibly TRBD1 (6 bases). Germline V gives CDR1 LGHNA, CDR2 YNFKEQ. Trimming cost V 3 bases and J 0 bases, with 16 bases left between them. CDR3 length: 17 amino acids. CDR3 sequence: CASSQSGAAPSTDTQYF. The CDR3 DNA reads as TGTGCCAGCAGCCAGTCAGGGGCCGCCCCTAGCACAGATACGCAGTATTTT.

The chain links TRBV5-8 to TRBJ2-5, with TRBD2 identical over 9 bases. Germline V gene sequence: CDR1 SGHTS, CDR2 YDEGEE. With V trimmed by 1 base and J by 5 bases, 6 bases remained unmatched. This CDR3 is built from 15 residues. The CDR3 DNA reads TGTGCCAGCAGCTTGAGGCGGGAGGGGAGCGAGACCCAGTACTTC. This gives the protein CASSLRREGSETQYF. Combining the CDR3 with reference TRBV5-8 and TRBJ2-5 gives the whole variable domain EAGVTQSPTHLIKTRGQQATLRCSPISGHTSVYWYQQALGLGLQFLLWYDEGEERNRGNFPPRFSGRQFPNYSSELNVNALELEDSALYLCASSLRREGSETQYFGPGTRLLVL.

This clone was seen only once. The chain employs TRBV7-3 and TRBJ2-7, with 12 bases identical to TRBD2. V lost 5 bases and J lost 5; bases outside the gene matches: 7. Germline CDR1 is SGHTA and CDR2 is FQGTGA. The CDR3 sequence is 15 residues long. The CDR3: CASSKDGLAGNEQYF. In nucleotides, the CDR3 is TGTGCCAGCAGCAAAGACGGACTAGCGGGAAACGAGCAGTACTTC.

This chain connects TRBV11-3 to TRBJ1-1; D is undetermined. The CDR3 loop spans 14 amino acids. Germline CDR1 is SGHNT and CDR2 is YENEEA. V shed 1 base and J shed 0 bases, with 6 bases lying between them. CDR3 in DNA: TGTGCCAGCAGCTTAGGGCAGATGAACACTGAAGCTTTCTTT. Its translation: CASSLGQMNTEAFF.

Remarks on this clone: Distinct nucleotide sequences in the sample also encode this CDR3. The CDR3 DNA follows: TGCGCCAGCAGCCAAGATCAGGGGGTCTACGAGCAGTACTTC. Its translation: CASSQDQGVYEQYF. V usage is TRBV4-1 and J usage is TRBJ2-7, with TRBD1 identical over 7 bases. Germline CDR1 and CDR2: MGHRA and YSYEKL. The CDR3 covers 14 residues. V lost 0 bases to trimming and J lost 3 bases; unmatched junction nucleotides: 2.